These 7 T cell receptor beta chains originate from one sample sequenced in a study of blood T cell repertoires in COVID-19. The repertoire was sequenced with immunoSEQ multiplex PCR; TCRdb's copy has only in-frame clones and lacks some. The table shows a few hundred thousand clones, with roughly 90% occurring only once. Sequencing was done on a sample of peripheral blood. All receptors derive from a man aged 25 to 40 with acute or convalescent COVID-19.

In its sample, this clone was seen a few times. This chain connects TRBV24-1 to TRBJ1-3; D is ambiguous. V was trimmed by 2 bases and J by 4 bases, leaving 8 bases between them. Germline V gene lookup returns CDR1 KGHDR and CDR2 SFDVKD. The CDR3 loop spans 14 amino acids. The CDR3 DNA reads as TGTGCCACCAGTGATTCGAGAAGAGGAAACACCATATATTTT. Translated: CATSDSRRGNTIYF.

This chain joins TRBV11-2 and TRBJ1-6, with D possibly matching TRBD1 (6 bases). The CDR3 is made up of 16 amino acids. Germline-derived CDR1 and CDR2 are SGHAT and FQNNGV. Deletions cut 1 base from V and 6 bases from J, with 13 bases between. The CDR3 loop reads CASSLVLGASNSPLHF. The DNA of the CDR3 is TGTGCCAGCAGCTTAGTGTTGGGGGCCAGTAATTCACCCCTCCACTTT.

This chain connects TRBV5-1 to TRBJ1-2; perhaps TRBD1 as D (5 bases). Per germline, CDR1 SGHRS and CDR2 YFSETQ. Deletions cut 2 bases from V and 9 bases from J, with 11 bases between. The length of the CDR3 is 12 residues. In DNA, the CDR3 is TGCGCCAGCAGCTTCTTACAGGACAGCTACACCTTC. It translates to CASSFLQDSYTF.

This clone was seen once. The chain employs TRBV19 and TRBJ1-2, with TRBD1 identical over 12 bases. V shed 9 bases, J shed 3 bases, and the junction held 8 bases outside the gene matches. Looked up from germline, CDR1 is LNHDA and CDR2 is SQIVND (reference sequence). This CDR3 is built from 15 residues. The CDR3 sequence is CASRDRGRPYYGYTF. The CDR3 region has the DNA TGTGCCAGCCGGGACAGGGGGCGACCTTACTATGGCTACACCTTC. Full variable domain (remainder filled in from reference TRBV19 and TRBJ1-2): DGGITQSPKYLFRKEGQNVTLSCEQNLNHDAMYWYRQDPGQGLRLIYYSQIVNDFQKGDIAEGYSVSREKKESFPLTVTSAQKNPTAFYLCASRDRGRPYYGYTFGSGTRLTVV.

The chain employs TRBV18 and TRBJ1-1, with 10 nucleotides matching TRBD1. Germline CDR1 KGHSH, CDR2 LQKENI. J gave up 6 bases and V 6 bases, and 13 bases lay outside the gene matches. The CDR3 extends over 16 amino acids. CDR3 region: CASSSGQGKVWAEAFF. DNA for the CDR3: TGTGCCAGCTCTTCGGGACAGGGGAAGGTATGGGCTGAAGCTTTCTTT.

This clone has a single count. The V gene is TRBV7-3, the J gene TRBJ2-2, with 9 bases lining up with TRBD2. Germline values: CDR1 SGHTA, CDR2 FQGTGA. The J segment lost 5 bases and the V segment lost 5 bases, leaving 6 bases of the junction unmatched. The CDR3 spans 15 residues. The CDR3 DNA is TGTGCCAGCAGCATTAGCGGGAGTAATACCGGGGAGCTGTTTTTT. This codes for CASSISGSNTGELFF.

This chain joins TRBV12-3 or TRBV12-4 and TRBJ1-6; 7 nucleotides align to TRBD1. This CDR3 has 11 residues. The V gene end was trimmed by 3 bases and the J gene end by 14 bases; junction bases not matched to a gene: 1. The CDR3 sequence is CASSLGQTLHF. The DNA for the CDR3 is TGTGCCAGCAGTTTGGGACAGACCCTCCACTTT.